These T cell receptor beta chains were read from a single sample in a study of post-analysis software for immune sequencing data. One entry per CDR3 protein results from TCRdb running MiXCR on the PCR reads. Of hundreds of thousands of distinct CDR3 sequences in the sample, 59% were seen once. The sequenced sample consisted of blood. Receptors were obtained from a girl aged 2 to 9 with multiple sclerosis. Each CDR3 is given with its conserved first and last residue. The D gene is left open where the match is weak. Some rows mark clone size as missing; the rest say once, few, many or name a class of expanded clone.

CSANMVVLGETQYF,TGCAGTGCTAATATGGTCGTACTAGGAGAGACCCAGTACTTC,-,TRBV20-1,TRBJ2-5,-
CSVDSIRDRGTDTQYF,TGCAGCGTTGATTCGATCCGGGACAGGGGAACAGATACGCAGTATTTT,TRBD1,TRBV29-1,TRBJ2-3,-
CSGKMGAEGTEAFF,TGCAGCGGCAAGATGGGGGCGGAAGGCACTGAAGCTTTCTTT,-,TRBV29-1,TRBJ1-1,once
CSPAAANTDTQYF,TGCAGCCCGGCGGCGGCGAACACAGATACGCAGTATTTT,-,TRBV29-1,TRBJ2-3,-
CSAANLRDTQYF,TGCAGTGCCGCCAACTTGAGGGATACGCAGTATTTT,-,TRBV20-1,TRBJ2-3,-
CASSVTQGIGTEAFF,TGCGCCAGCAGCGTTACCCAGGGGATCGGGACTGAAGCTTTCTTT,-,TRBV5-1,TRBJ1-1,few
CASSPPGSPQETQYF,TGTGCCAGCAGTCCCCCAGGGAGCCCCCAAGAGACCCAGTACTTC,-,TRBV27,TRBJ2-5,-
CASSEQGTPQETQYF,TGCGCCAGCAGCGAGCAGGGGACCCCACAAGAGACCCAGTACTTC,-,TRBV5-1,TRBJ2-5,-
CASSLSDANYGYTF,TGTGCCAGCAGCCTTTCGGACGCTAACTATGGCTACACCTTC,-,TRBV11-2,TRBJ1-2,-
CASSEYEGGGDEQFF,TGTGCCAGCAGTGAATACGAGGGAGGGGGGGATGAGCAGTTCTTC,-,TRBV25-1,TRBJ2-1,-
CASSNSVVAKNIQYF,TGTGCCAGCAGTAACTCGGTGGTAGCCAAAAACATTCAGTACTTC,-,TRBV6-5,TRBJ2-4,-
CSVTGGPLHTEAFF,TGCAGCGTGACAGGGGGCCCCCTTCACACTGAAGCTTTCTTT,TRBD1,TRBV29-1,TRBJ1-1,once
CASTPRGGEAVAFF,TGTGCCAGCACCCCTAGGGGAGGGGAGGCGGTAGCTTTCTTT,-,TRBV12-3/TRBV12-4,TRBJ1-1,few
CASSLPSGGALKTQYF,TGTGCCAGCAGCCTTCCTAGCGGGGGGGCCTTGAAGACCCAGTACTTC,TRBD2,TRBV7-2,TRBJ2-5,-
CSVGTDGQPQHF,TGCAGCGTGGGGACAGATGGTCAGCCCCAGCATTTT,TRBD1,TRBV29-1,TRBJ1-5,-
CASRYSGTDTDTQYF,TGTGCCAGCAGATATTCCGGGACAGACACAGATACGCAGTATTTT,TRBD1,TRBV6-1,TRBJ2-3,-
CASSLGQVYEQYF,TGTGCCAGCAGCCTCGGCCAGGTATACGAGCAGTACTTC,-,TRBV7-9,TRBJ2-7,many
CSARALGTGGDGYTF,TGCAGTGCTAGAGCCCTTGGGACAGGGGGCGATGGCTACACCTTC,TRBD1,TRBV20-1,TRBJ1-2,-
CASSQEWREGSYEQYF,TGTGCCAGCAGCCAAGAATGGCGGGAGGGCTCCTACGAGCAGTACTTC,TRBD2,TRBV4-2,TRBJ2-7,once
CASSPVAGVPHSPLHF,TGTGCCAGCAGTCCCGTAGCTGGAGTTCCGCATTCACCCCTCCACTTT,-,TRBV7-2,TRBJ1-6,-
CAISEGYRSEQYF,TGTGCCATCAGTGAGGGTTATCGGAGCGAGCAGTACTTC,-,TRBV10-3,TRBJ2-7,few
CASTPGGWGSSYNEQFF,TGTGCCAGCACCCCGGGGGGGTGGGGGAGTTCCTACAATGAGCAGTTCTTC,TRBD2,TRBV2,TRBJ2-1,few
CASSDSSSYNEQFF,TGTGCCAGCAGTGACTCGAGCTCCTACAATGAGCAGTTCTTC,-,TRBV2,TRBJ2-1,-
CSAIMIWGQGANEQFF,TGCAGTGCTATAATGATTTGGGGACAGGGGGCGAATGAGCAGTTCTTC,TRBD1,TRBV20-1,TRBJ2-1,-
CASSLSPSDRSTDTQYF,TGCGCCAGCAGCTTGAGTCCTAGCGACCGGAGTACAGATACGCAGTATTTT,-,TRBV5-1,TRBJ2-3,-
CASSLGAEYYGYTF,TGTGCCAGCAGCTTAGGAGCAGAGTACTATGGCTACACCTTC,-,TRBV7-8,TRBJ1-2,-
CASSEVLTFARVELGEQFF,TGTGCCAGCAGTGAAGTGTTGACGTTCGCCAGGGTGGAGCTCGGTGAGCAGTTCTTC,-,TRBV6-1,TRBJ2-1,-